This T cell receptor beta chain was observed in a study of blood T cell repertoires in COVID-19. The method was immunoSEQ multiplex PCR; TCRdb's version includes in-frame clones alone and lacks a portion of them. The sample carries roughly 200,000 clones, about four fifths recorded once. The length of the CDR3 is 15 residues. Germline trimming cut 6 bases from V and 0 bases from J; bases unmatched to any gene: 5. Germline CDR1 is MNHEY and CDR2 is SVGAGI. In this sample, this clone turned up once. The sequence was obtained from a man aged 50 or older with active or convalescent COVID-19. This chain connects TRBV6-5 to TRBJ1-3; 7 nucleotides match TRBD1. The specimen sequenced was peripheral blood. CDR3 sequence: CASSRGDSSGNTIYF. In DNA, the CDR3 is TGTGCCAGCAGCAGGGGGGACAGCTCTGGAAACACCATATATTTT.